This entry describes one T cell receptor (beta chain). Antigen specificity is unknown. Sequencing used immunoSEQ multiplex PCR; TCRdb keeps in-frame clones, though not all of them. The sample contains approximately 260,000 clones, 85% to 95% of which appear only once. The sample belongs to a study of T cell responses to AZD1222 COVID-19 vaccine. The study, taken as a whole, reports: Mostly white British, mostly female donors; authors suggested clonal diversity may be underestimated.

CDR3 size: 17 residues. Losses at the gene ends were 5 bases for V and 0 bases for J; bases not matched to a gene: 4. CDR1 is SEHNR, CDR2 FQNEAQ, per germline (reference sequence). The clonotype was recovered from an adult in good health. Sequencing used peripheral blood, obtained on day 0 of AZD1222 vaccination. The rearrangement joins TRBV7-9 to TRBJ2-1; 13 nucleotides align to TRBD2. The CDR3, as DNA: TGTGCCAGCAGCGGGGGACTAGCGGGGCACTCCTACAATGAGCAGTTCTTC. This gives the protein CASSGGLAGHSYNEQFF.